This is a list of T cell receptor beta chains from one sample in a study of OX40 agonist ivuxolimab in advanced cancers. The protocol was immunoSEQ multiplex PCR, while the TCRdb copy is restricted to in-frame clones and leaves out a portion. Here the sample spans nearly 20,000 clones, 83% being singletons. Sequencing used CD4+ or CD8+ T cells sorted from blood, obtained in a trial of the OX40 agonist ivuxolimab. The receptors here all came from an adult with an advanced solid tumor such as melanoma, head and neck, liver or kidney cancer. Each CDR3 is given with its conserved first and last residue. Clone size is shown for a subset of rows, as once, few, many or a class of expanded clone.

CASSYGTGGQETQYF,TRBJ2-5,TRBV6-5,once
CASSQDWRVVTEAFF,TRBJ1-1,TRBV4-3,-
CASSVAYSRNTEAFF,TRBJ1-1,TRBV9,-
CASSYSVSQDTQYF,TRBJ2-3,TRBV6-5,once
CAISSTDMNTEAFF,TRBJ1-1,TRBV10-3,-
CSVEGEVEGYEQYF,TRBJ2-7,TRBV29-1,few
CASSLSLEDGYTF,TRBJ1-2,TRBV11-2,-
CASSQDKGGAGQPQHF,TRBJ1-5,TRBV4-2,-
CACRQGSNEQYF,TRBJ2-7,TRBV6-5,-
CASTGSTSGLSYEQYF,TRBJ2-7,TRBV27,-
CASSPWDRTNPNYGYTF,TRBJ1-2,TRBV27,-
CATSGTGGVGELFF,TRBJ2-2,TRBV19,-
CASSDMATTYSNQPQHF,TRBJ1-5,TRBV6-1,once
CASSGTSSGISEFAYEQYF,TRBJ2-7,TRBV7-2,once
CASSEDAGSYEQYF,TRBJ2-7,TRBV6-5,few
CASSPGEEQFF,TRBJ2-1,TRBV7-9,few